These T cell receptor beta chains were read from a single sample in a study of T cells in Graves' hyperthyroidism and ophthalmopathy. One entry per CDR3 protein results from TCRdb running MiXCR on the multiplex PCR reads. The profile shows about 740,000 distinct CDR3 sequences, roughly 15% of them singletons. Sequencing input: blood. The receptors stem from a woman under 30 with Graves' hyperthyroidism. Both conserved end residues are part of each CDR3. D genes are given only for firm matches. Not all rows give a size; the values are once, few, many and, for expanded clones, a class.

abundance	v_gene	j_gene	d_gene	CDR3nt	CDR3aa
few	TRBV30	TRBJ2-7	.	TGTGCCTGGAGTGTACCCCCCCTGAGCTCCTACGAGCAGTACTTC	CAWSVPPLSSYEQYF
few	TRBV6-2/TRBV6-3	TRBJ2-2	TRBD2	TGTGCCAGCAGTCCTTCGGCGGGAGCGAACACCGGGGAGCTGTTTTTT	CASSPSAGANTGELFF
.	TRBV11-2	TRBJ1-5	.	TGTGCCAGCAGCTACTGGAACGGGGTCAATCAGCCCCAGCATTTT	CASSYWNGVNQPQHF
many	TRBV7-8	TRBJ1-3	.	TGTGCCAGCAGCTTAGATATGAGCTCTGGAAACACCATATATTTT	CASSLDMSSGNTIYF
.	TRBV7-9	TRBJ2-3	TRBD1	TGTGCCAGCAGCTTAAATGAAGGGGGCAGCACAGATACGCAGTATTTT	CASSLNEGGSTDTQYF
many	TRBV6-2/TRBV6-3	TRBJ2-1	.	TGTGCCAGCAGTTCGCCCCATGGTGAGCAGTTCTTC	CASSSPHGEQFF
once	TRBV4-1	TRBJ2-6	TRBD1	TGCGCCAGCAGCCCCGGGACAGGGTGGACTGGGGCCAACGTCCTGACTTTC	CASSPGTGWTGANVLTF
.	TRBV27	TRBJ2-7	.	TGTGCCAGCAGTCCACACACCGGATCGGGTGAGCAGTACTTC	CASSPHTGSGEQYF
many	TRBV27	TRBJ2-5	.	TGTGCCAGCAGTTTAGCCCCCCGACTAGTTACACAAGAGACCCAGTACTTC	CASSLAPRLVTQETQYF
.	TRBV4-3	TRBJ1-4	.	TGCGCCAGCAGACACTCCGGGGTCGCAACTAATGAAAAACTGTTTTTT	CASRHSGVATNEKLFF
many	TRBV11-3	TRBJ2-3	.	TGTGCCAGCAGCTTGGGGGGCTACACAGATACGCAGTATTTT	CASSLGGYTDTQYF
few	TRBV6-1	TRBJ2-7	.	TGTGCCAGCAGAGTCGTATCCTACGAGCAGTACTTC	CASRVVSYEQYF
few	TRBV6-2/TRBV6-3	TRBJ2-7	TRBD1	TGTGCCAGCAGTTACTCCTGGGACAGGGGGATTTACGAGCAGTACTTC	CASSYSWDRGIYEQYF
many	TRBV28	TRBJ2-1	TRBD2	TGTGCCAGCATCTCGGGACTAGCGGGCTACAATGAGCAGTTCTTC	CASISGLAGYNEQFF
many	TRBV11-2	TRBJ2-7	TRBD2	TGTGCCAGCAGCTTAGATCCGACAGCGGGAGGGTTTTACGAGCAGTACTTC	CASSLDPTAGGFYEQYF
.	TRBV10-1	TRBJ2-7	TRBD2	TGCGCCAGCCAAAGACTAGCGGGAGCCGAGCAGTACTTC	CASQRLAGAEQYF
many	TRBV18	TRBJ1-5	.	TGTGCCAGCTCACCACCGGGGGATCCTAGCAATCAGCCCCAGCATTTT	CASSPPGDPSNQPQHF
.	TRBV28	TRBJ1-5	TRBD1	TGTGCCAGCAGTATGACCTACAGGGGGCGGTACAGCAATCAGCCCCAGCATTTT	CASSMTYRGRYSNQPQHF
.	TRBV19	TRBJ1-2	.	TGTGCCAGTAGTATACGTCAGGGGGGCTACACCTTC	CASSIRQGGYTF
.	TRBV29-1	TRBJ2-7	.	TGCAGCGTCGCTGATTACTACGAGCAGTACTTC	CSVADYYEQYF
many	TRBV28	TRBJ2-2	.	TGTGCCAGCAGTTTCGCGGACACCGGGGAGCTGTTTTTT	CASSFADTGELFF
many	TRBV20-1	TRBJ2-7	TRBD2	TGCAGTGCTCACCGGGACTACGGAAGCTCCTACGAGCAGTACTTC	CSAHRDYGSSYEQYF
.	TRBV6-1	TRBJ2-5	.	TGTGCCAGCAGTGGGGCAGGGAAAGGGGTGACCCAGTACTTC	CASSGAGKGVTQYF
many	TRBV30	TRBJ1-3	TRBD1	TGTGCCTGGAAACCCGGGACAGGGATAAACACCATATATTTT	CAWKPGTGINTIYF
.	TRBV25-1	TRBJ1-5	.	TGTGCCAGCAGTGAACCCGGGGCGGGCAATCAGCCCCAGCATTTT	CASSEPGAGNQPQHF
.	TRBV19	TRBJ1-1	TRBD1	TGTGCCAGTAGTTTCACGGACAGGAGGAACACTGAAGCTTTCTTT	CASSFTDRRNTEAFF
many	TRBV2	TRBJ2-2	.	TGTGCCAGCCAGGGGCCGCGCGGCACCGGGGAGCTGTTTTTT	CASQGPRGTGELFF
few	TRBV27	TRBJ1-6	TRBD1	TGTGCCAGCAGTTGGGGACAGGGAAATTCACCCCTCCACTTT	CASSWGQGNSPLHF
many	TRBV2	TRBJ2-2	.	TGTGCCAGCAGTGAGGACCCAGGGGCAGGGACCGGGGAGCTGTTTTTT	CASSEDPGAGTGELFF
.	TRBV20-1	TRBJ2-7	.	TGCAGTGCTAGAGGGCGGGACTCCTACGGGCAGTACTTC	CSARGRDSYGQYF
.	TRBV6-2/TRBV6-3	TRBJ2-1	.	TGTGCCAGCAGTCCCGATCACAATGAGCAGTTCTTC	CASSPDHNEQFF
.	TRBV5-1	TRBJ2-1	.	TGCGCCAGCAGCTTGGGGCAGGGTTCCAATGAGCAGTTCTTC	CASSLGQGSNEQFF
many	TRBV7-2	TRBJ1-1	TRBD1	TGTGCCAGCACCCCCGACAGGGTCGACGCTGAAGCTTTCTTT	CASTPDRVDAEAFF
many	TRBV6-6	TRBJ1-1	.	TGTGCCAGCAGTTACGAGATTGCAGGGACTGAAGCTTTCTTT	CASSYEIAGTEAFF
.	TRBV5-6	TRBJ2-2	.	TGTGCCAGCAGCTTGACAGGGAGCGGGACCGGGGAGCTGTTTTTT	CASSLTGSGTGELFF
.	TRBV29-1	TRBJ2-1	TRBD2	TGCAGCGTTGGAGGGGGTACTAGCGGTTCCTACAATGAGCAGTTCTTC	CSVGGGTSGSYNEQFF